This entry features one TCR beta chain sequence. The sample is drawn from a study of CD8 T cells in Susac syndrome. RNA amounts of roughly 0.45 to 1 ug underwent reverse transcription with random hexamers. Amplification of TCR beta CDR3 was carried out by immunoSEQ multiplex PCR, which covered 54 Vbeta and 13 Jbeta segments. TCRdb ran MiXCR on the immunoSEQ multiplex PCR reads and lists one entry per CDR3 protein. There are under 200,000 distinct CDR3 sequences in the sample; 85% to 95% occur only once, and 0.15% to 0.2% lies in the top ten. The TCR originated in a human donor with multiple sclerosis. Sequencing input: CD8+ T cells from PBMCs.

The CDR3 protein is CSVVGGLAGGTSYNEQFF. The CDR3, as DNA: TGCAGCGTTGTAGGGGGACTAGCGGGAGGCACGTCCTACAATGAGCAGTTCTTC. The chain combines TRBV29-1 with TRBJ2-1; the match to TRBD2 covers 15 bases. Per germline, CDR1 SQVTM and CDR2 ANQGSEA. The length of the CDR3 is 18 residues. With V trimmed by 4 bases and J by 1 base, 8 bases remained unmatched.